This record covers a single T cell receptor (beta chain). This clone's antigen is unknown. No base-level quality is on record; no much larger clone is a single base apart. Using the deep immunoSEQ assay, TCR CDR3 regions were amplified from genomic DNA by multiplex PCR. Extracted genomic DNA from each cell subset was spread evenly across all wells of several immunoSEQ 96-well plates, with each plate serving as a replicate. For sorted subsets, roughly 0.2 ug genomic DNA, equal to 30,000 or so T cell genomes, was loaded into each replicate PCR. Purified libraries were measured with a Qubit 3.0 fluorometer, size-checked on a Bioanalyzer 2100, and measured again with the KAPA Library Quantification kit. Each immunoSEQ 96-well plate was sequenced on its own single-read 150-cycle Illumina NextSeq 550 flow cell. In the source study's methods: The immunoSEQ output contained only junctional sequences without quality scores, so filtering could not match that applied to full-length reads. To assign V/J genes and CDR3, sequences were annotated using PyIR, a Python wrapper for IgBLAST v1.9, with IMGT germline references. Any read was removed if the V/J assignment was weak (E-value above 1e-6), the CDR3 was missing, or the read contained stop codons, out-of-frame junctions, or ambiguous translated residues. V3J clonotypes were defined by identical inferred V gene, J gene, and CDR3 amino acid sequence. The percentage overlap between two repertoires was calculated by dividing the number of shared unique clonotypes by the size of the smaller repertoire. RTK rarefaction, the Chao1 estimator, and Recon v2.1 estimates of unobserved clonotypes were used to assess repertoire richness. Generation probabilities were computed with OLGA for all TCRbeta clonotypes obtained by the gDNA method from a few donors. Not all clones reach the TCRdb copy of this immuneACCESS table, which keeps in-frame sequences only. Checked studies attribute under half of the gap to unresolved V genes and leave the rest unexplained. V, J and clone size reflect that table, while D and trimming were determined from the DNA. The sample table records more than 500,000 clones; approximately 95% of these occur just once. Together, the top ten hold over 0.1% of the sample.

For the CD8 naive samples, CD45RO-negative cells were positively selected for CCR7, yielding a CD45RA+CCR7+ population from which TemRA cells were excluded. The donors were healthy, HIV-negative adults with no recently reported acute infections or vaccinations. Only Caucasian adults living in Nashville, Tennessee, USA were represented among the donors. Blood was collected by leukapheresis, and PBMCs were isolated by Ficoll-Histopaque density gradient centrifugation and then cryopreserved in liquid nitrogen vapor phase. Purity and quantity of every magnetically sorted T cell population were checked by analytical flow cytometry. Genomic DNA was isolated from every sorted fraction and measured by UV absorbance on a Nanodrop 2000c. The record originates from a study of shared clonotypes between healthy human individuals (dated by TCRdb to about 2020). Background for the entire study: The cohort included three men and a couple of women between 18 and 49 years of age. Per donor, three plates each were used for CD4 naive and CD4 memory, two for CD8 naive, and one for CD8 memory. To estimate repertoire size and how much clonotype sharing occurs between individuals, the study deeply sequenced the blood TCR repertoires of about five healthy adults. Different laboratories and diverse techniques were used to prepare libraries and sequence TCR repertoires, to increase sequencing depth and limit assay-specific biases. Between about 0.8 and 9.5 billion PBMCs per donor were obtained by leukapheresis. What the authors observed across the whole study: Naive subsets generally had larger estimated clonotype richness than memory subsets. Clonotypes shared by all four sorted-subset donors showed higher generation probabilities than non-shared clonotypes. Sampling was restricted to blood, and TCR repertoires in tissues likely differ from the TCR repertoires found in blood. Rarefaction of sorted-subset datasets indicated incomplete sequencing despite the large sequencing depth. Sharing across four donors was observed for approximately 5% of naive CD4, under 4% of naive CD8, over 2% of memory CD4, and around 0.4% of memory CD8 clonotypes. Based on pairwise subsampling, the degree of clonotype sharing among donors was expected to be affected by sequencing depth. The small number of donors limited the genetic and exposure-history diversity represented.

At the junction V is shortened by 4 bases and J by 4 bases; bases outside the gene matches: 6. CDR1 and CDR2 are read off the germline V gene as MGHRA and YSYEKL. The CDR3 runs 16 residues from the cysteine to the phenylalanine. Only the CDR3 region is kept as DNA, spanning 48 bases read in frame from base 1. What was sequenced was naive CD8+ T cells sorted from blood. The cell subset or site label corresponds to: CD45RA+CCR7+. The chain was built from TRBV4-1 and TRBJ2-3; TRBD2 matches 12 bases in the middle. The clonotype originates from a woman in her 30s in good health. The CDR3 protein: CASSRETSGRSDTQYF. The bases are TGCGCCAGCAGCCGGGAGACTAGCGGGAGATCAGATACGCAGTATTTT.